This is a list of T cell receptor beta chains from one sample in a study of tumor-infiltrating lymphocytes in oesophageal squamous cell carcinoma. TCRdb independently ran MiXCR on the PCR reads; one entry per CDR3 protein. The sample lists some 10,000 distinct CDR3 sequences, roughly 60% occurring once. The sequencing sample was made of esophageal tumor tissue. The receptors were sampled from a female donor with esophageal squamous cell carcinoma. Each CDR3 is given with its conserved first and last residue. A D gene is named only where the DNA matches it firmly. Clone size appears in some rows only: once, few, many, or a class for an expanded clone.

>TRBJ2-7|16|.|TRBV6-1|.
TGTGCCAGCAGTGAAAGGGGGGGACAGGCCACCTACGAGCAGTACTTC
CASSERGGQATYEQYF
>TRBJ2-1|14|TRBD2|TRBV11-2|.
TGTGCCAGCAGCTTAAGAGCGGGAGGGAATGAGCAGTTCTTC
CASSLRAGGNEQFF
>TRBJ2-7|15|.|TRBV7-8|few
TGTGCCAGCAGCTTACAACAGGGAAGGTCCTACGAGCAGTACTTC
CASSLQQGRSYEQYF
>TRBJ2-5|15|.|TRBV7-3|many
TGTGCCAGCAGCTTAAGAGGTAGCACGATGGAGACCCAGTACTTC
CASSLRGSTMETQYF
>TRBJ2-1|18|TRBD2|TRBV7-6|.
TGTGCCAGCAGCTTATCTGCCCCACCGGGACTAAGGTACAATGAGCAGTTCTTC
CASSLSAPPGLRYNEQFF
>TRBJ2-5|15|.|TRBV24-1|few
.
CATSDSTDLWLHLRF
>TRBJ2-3|14|.|TRBV7-6|few
TGTGCCAGCAGCCCTCTTGACGGCGGTTATACGCAGTATTTT
CASSPLDGGYTQYF
>TRBJ2-4|13|.|TRBV28|.
TGTGCCAGCAGTTCACAGGGTTACAATGAGCAGTACTTC
CASSSQGYNEQYF
>TRBJ1-1|15|TRBD1|TRBV6-6|.
TGTGCCAGCAGTCAGGACAGGGGGCGCCACACTGAAGCTTTCTTT
CASSQDRGRHTEAFF
>TRBJ2-3|18|TRBD2|TRBV27|.
TGTGCCAGCAGTTTATACAGGGCTAGCGGGAGGCCTACAGATACGCAGTATTTT
CASSLYRASGRPTDTQYF
>TRBJ2-1|16|.|TRBV7-3|.
TGTGCCAGCAGCCCCTACACTAGCAGTAAAGTCAATGAGCAGTTCTTC
CASSPYTSSKVNEQFF
>TRBJ2-4|16|.|TRBV7-2|.
TGTGCCAGCAGCTTAGGTGGAGGGGTGTCCGGAAACATTCAGTACTTC
CASSLGGGVSGNIQYF
>TRBJ2-7|15|TRBD1|TRBV11-2|.
TGTGCCAGCAGCTTAGACAGGGGGTACACCTACGAGCAGTACTTC
CASSLDRGYTYEQYF
>TRBJ2-1|13|.|TRBV7-3|.
TGTTCCAGCAGTTCCTCTGGCCTACCACAGCAGTTCTTC
CSSSSSGLPQQFF
>TRBJ2-7|13|.|TRBV7-9|few
TGTGCCAGCAGCTTTGACAGTACCTACGAGCAGTACTTC
CASSFDSTYEQYF
>TRBJ2-5|15|.|TRBV7-6|once
TGTGCTAGCAGCCCAAGGGGGGACCTTCAAGAGACCCAGTACTTC
CASSPRGDLQETQYF
>TRBJ1-2|13|.|TRBV28|.
TGTGCCAGCAGTTTATTGGGGGGCTATGGCTACACCTTC
CASSLLGGYGYTF
>TRBJ1-2|14|.|TRBV19|.
TGTGCCAGTAGTATGAATGGAGTAAACTATGGCTACACCTTC
CASSMNGVNYGYTF
>TRBJ2-7|15|TRBD1|TRBV5-1|many
TGCGCCAGCAGCTTGGCGACAGGGAGTAGTTCACCCCTCCACTTC
CASSLATGSSSPLHF
>TRBJ2-5|15|TRBD2|TRBV7-3|few
TGTGCCAGCAGCTCCGGGACTAGCGGGCAAGAGACCCAGTACTTC
CASSSGTSGQETQYF
>TRBJ2-5|16|.|TRBV7-2|once
TGTGCCAGCAGCTTAGATCCCGGTTTCTATAATTCACCCCTCCACTTC
CASSLDPGFYNSPLHF
>TRBJ2-1|16|TRBD2|TRBV6-5|.
TGTGCCAGCAGTGGTCCCGGACTAGCAGCCTACAATGAGCAGTTCTTC
CASSGPGLAAYNEQFF
>TRBJ2-7|16|TRBD1|TRBV28|.
TGTGCCAGCAGTTTGGTCCGGGACAGGGGGAGGTACGAGCAGTACTTC
CASSLVRDRGRYEQYF
>TRBJ2-5|18|TRBD1|TRBV7-8|few
TGTGCCAGCAGCTTAATATTGGTCGGGGACAGGGCACAAGAGACCCAGTACTTC
CASSLILVGDRAQETQYF
>TRBJ2-3|15|.|TRBV10-3|few
TGTGCCATCAGTGAGTCGGGGGCTAGCACAGATACGCAGTATTTT
CAISESGASTDTQYF
>TRBJ2-3|15|.|TRBV10-2|medium-sized
TGCGCCAGCAGTGAATCGGGGTCTCGCACAGATACGCAGTATTTT
CASSESGSRTDTQYF
>TRBJ2-2|13|.|TRBV5-1|.
TGCGCCAGCGGTGCAGCCTACACCGGGGAGCTGTTTTTT
CASGAAYTGELFF
>TRBJ2-1|15|TRBD2|TRBV7-2|.
TGTGCCAGCAGCCGGAGCGGGAGCTCCTACAATGAGCAGTTCTTC
CASSRSGSSYNEQFF
>TRBJ2-5|10|.|TRBV12-3/TRBV12-4|.
TGTGCCAGCTCGGGAGAGACCCAGTACTTC
CASSGETQYF
>TRBJ2-1|15|TRBD1|TRBV7-3|.
TGTGCCAGCAGCTCGACAGGGGGCCCCTACAATGAGCAGTTCTTC
CASSSTGGPYNEQFF
>TRBJ2-1|13|.|TRBV7-2|.
TGTGCCAGCAGCTTAAACCCTCGGAGAGAGCAGTTCTTC
CASSLNPRREQFF
>TRBJ2-7|12|.|TRBV7-6|.
TGTGCCAGCAGCTCGGGTCGGAACGAGCAGTACTTC
CASSSGRNEQYF
>TRBJ2-1|12|.|TRBV7-2|once
TGTGCCAGCAGCCTTACACTCAATGAGCAGTTCTTC
CASSLTLNEQFF
>TRBJ2-7|13|.|TRBV12-3/TRBV12-4|.
TGTGCCAGCAGTCCAGAGAACTCCTACGAGCAGTACTTC
CASSPENSYEQYF
>TRBJ2-1|15|.|TRBV7-4|.
TGTGCCAGCAGCTTAGCAGGGGCCAACTACAATGAGCAGTTCTTC
CASSLAGANYNEQFF
>TRBJ2-6|17|TRBD1|TRBV6-2/TRBV6-3|.
TGTGCCAGCAGTTACGGGGACAGCTTCTCTGGGGCCAACGTCCTGACTTTC
CASSYGDSFSGANVLTF
>TRBJ2-3|11|.|TRBV12-5|few
TGTGCTAGTGGTTTGTTAGATACGCAGTATTTT
CASGLLDTQYF
>TRBJ2-4|17|.|TRBV7-3|.
.
CASSPTLRDRERLHLRF
>TRBJ2-1|11|.|TRBV3-1|few
TGTGCCAGCAGCCAAGTCCATGAGCAGTTCTTC
CASSQVHEQFF
>TRBJ2-3|15|.|TRBV27|.
TGTGCCAGCAGTTTAACCTCCCTGAGCACAGATACGCAGTATTTT
CASSLTSLSTDTQYF
>TRBJ2-1|16|.|TRBV11-1|.
TGTGCCAGCAGCTTAGCTTTCCGTCGTAGCGACAATGAGCAGTTCTTC
CASSLAFRRSDNEQFF
>TRBJ2-2|15|TRBD1|TRBV7-9|few
TGTGCCAGCAGATACGGACAGGGGTACACCGGGGAGCTGTTTTTT
CASRYGQGYTGELFF
>TRBJ2-6|15|.|TRBV5-1|many
TGCGCCAGCAGCCTTGGGAATTCTGGGGCCAACGTCCTGACTTTC
CASSLGNSGANVLTF
>TRBJ2-1|14|.|TRBV7-9|once
TGTGCCAGCACCCCAACGACTGGATTCAATGAGCAGTTCTTC
CASTPTTGFNEQFF
>TRBJ2-1|13|.|TRBV6-1|.
TGTGCCAGCCGGGACAACTCCTACAATGAGCAGTTCTTC
CASRDNSYNEQFF